A single sample gave rise to the 14 T cell receptor beta chains below, sequenced in a study of regulatory T cells in long-lasting Graves disease. Sequencing libraries for TCR beta were prepared with iRepertoire HTBI primers and Arm-PCR of CDR3 regions. Each CDR3 protein is one row after TCRdb ran MiXCR on the multiplex PCR reads. The data show fewer than 550,000 distinct CDR3 sequences, approximately 16% seen once. Time point indicated: newly diagnosed GD, antithyroid drugs for less than 3 months. After RNA was extracted from PBMCs, the TCR library was made from it. The same specimen was also included in a second study, on T cells in Graves' hyperthyroidism and ophthalmopathy.

This sample comprised peripheral blood mononuclear cells (PBMCs), obtained at new diagnosis, from a patient treated with antithyroid drugs. All receptors derive from a woman aged 40-60 years with Graves disease.

The V and J genes are TRBV12-3 or TRBV12-4 and TRBJ1-5; 8 bases are shared with TRBD1. The V segment lost 5 bases and the J segment 5 bases; nucleotides outside the gene matches: 8. This CDR3 has 15 residues. CDR3 nucleotide sequence: TGTGCCAGCAGTCCACAAGGGACAGGACATCAGCCCCAGCATTTT. Translation gives CASSPQGTGHQPQHF.

This clonotype turned up a few times. The V call is TRBV18, the J call TRBJ1-2, with TRBD1 matching over 9 bases. Germline CDR1 reads KGHSH; CDR2 reads LQKENI. V dropped 5 bases and J dropped 6; count of bases not matched to a gene: 10. The CDR3 is made up of 15 amino acids. The CDR3, as DNA: TGTGCCAGCTCATTGGGACAACAGGGGGCCAATGGCTACACCTTC. Protein sequence: CASSLGQQGANGYTF.

This clonotype was counted only a few times. This chain's CDR3 is CASSAYSTNTGELFF. The CDR3 bases are TGTGCCAGCAGTGCTTACAGCACGAACACCGGGGAGCTGTTTTTT. The chain recombines TRBV2 with TRBJ2-2, with D unclear. Germline CDR1 reads SNHLY; CDR2 reads FYNNEI. The CDR3 has 15 amino acids. V was clipped by 4 bases and J by 0 bases, with 9 bases between them.

V gene TRBV10-3 combines with J gene TRBJ1-2; D is undetermined. The V end was cut by 3 bases, the J end by 4 bases, with 9 bases between. From germline, CDR1 is ENHRY and CDR2 SYGVKD. The CDR3 is 13 amino acids. The CDR3 region has the DNA TGTGCCATCAGTGACGGGGTTAGCTATGGCTACACCTTC. Protein product: CAISDGVSYGYTF.

This clonotype was recorded a few times. This chain connects TRBV14 to TRBJ2-2; the D gene is possibly TRBD1 (5 bases). The germline V and J ends were trimmed by 5 bases and 3 bases, with 7 bases remaining between them. The CDR3 sequence is 13 residues long. CDR1 and CDR2 (germline): SGHDN, FVKESK. As DNA, the CDR3 is TGTGCCAGCAGCAGACAGTACACCGGGGAGCTGTTTTTT. It is translated as CASSRQYTGELFF.

This clonotype was seen a handful of times. The chain employs TRBV29-1 and TRBJ1-2; 7 nucleotides match TRBD1. Trimming cost V 4 bases and J 3 bases; bases outside gene matches: 17. CDR3 length: 17 residues. The germline CDR1 and CDR2 sequences are SQVTM and ANQGSEA. CDR3 in DNA: TGCAGCGTTGGCCTAGGACAGGCGAAACTTATAGACTATGGCTACACCTTC. Translation: CSVGLGQAKLIDYGYTF.

This clonotype was counted at least ten times. The rearrangement links TRBV18 to TRBJ1-5; D remains unclear. Between the trimmed V and J ends, which lost 6 bases and 1 base, there was a span of 16 bases. Germline V lookup: CDR1 KGHSH, CDR2 LQKENI. CDR3 length: 16 residues. The CDR3 nucleotides read TGTGCCAGCTCGCCGGACGGGTCGAGGAGCAATCAGCCCCAGCATTTT. It yields the protein CASSPDGSRSNQPQHF.

This clonotype was recorded at least ten times. In DNA form, the CDR3 reads TGCAGTGCCACCCGGGCCGAAAGCGGTGAAGCTTTCTTT. Its protein is CSATRAESGEAFF. J is TRBJ1-1 and V is TRBV20-1; D gene ambiguous. The CDR3 spans 13 residues. Germline assignment: CDR1 DFQATT and CDR2 SNEGSKA (reference sequence). Trimming removed 6 bases at V and 7 bases at J, with 18 bases between.

V usage is TRBV7-6 and J usage is TRBJ2-1; 11 nucleotides agree with TRBD2. Germline V lookup: CDR1 SGHVS, CDR2 FNYEAQ. V dropped 4 bases and J dropped 4; count of bases not matched to a gene: 6. The CDR3 spans 16 residues. CDR3 sequence: CASSSLTSGDYNEQFF. In DNA, the CDR3 is TGTGCCAGCAGCTCCTTGACTAGCGGGGATTACAATGAGCAGTTCTTC.

This clonotype was observed once. It may be a read error: a sequence one base away is much more abundant. The CDR3 DNA is TGTGCCAGCAGAGAACCGGGACAGGGAGATTCACCCCTCCACTTT. Its translation: CASREPGQGDSPLHF. The V call is TRBV6-4, the J call TRBJ1-6; 9 bases fit TRBD1. CDR3 length: 15 residues. V shed 6 bases, J shed 8 bases, and the junction held 8 bases outside the gene matches. Germline assignment: CDR1 MRHNA and CDR2 SNTAGT.

The chain couples TRBV7-9 to TRBJ1-2; D is possibly TRBD1 (6 bases). Trimming took off 4 bases at V and 0 bases at J, with 12 bases between the two ends. The V gene's germline CDR1 is SEHNR and CDR2 FQNEAQ (reference sequence). The CDR3 has 15 amino acids. The CDR3 sequence: CASSSSGAANYGYTF. The CDR3 nucleotides are TGTGCCAGCAGCTCTTCAGGGGCAGCTAACTATGGCTACACCTTC.

Many counts were recorded for this clonotype. The chain combines TRBV12-3 or TRBV12-4 with TRBJ1-6; D is undetermined. The V gene lost 3 bases and the J gene lost 4 bases, with 7 bases spanning the gap. This CDR3 comprises 14 residues. The CDR3 nucleotides read TGTGCCAGCAGTTTCACACGATATAATTCACCCCTCCACTTT. Its protein is CASSFTRYNSPLHF.

There are many counts of this clonotype. This chain connects TRBV29-1 to TRBJ2-7; D possibly corresponds to TRBD2 (6 bases). Deletions cut 4 bases from V and 2 bases from J, with 12 bases between. CDR3 length: 13 amino acids. CDR1 is SQVTM, CDR2 ANQGSEA, per germline. CDR3 sequence reads: CSVGAGRTYEQYF. DNA for the CDR3: TGCAGCGTTGGTGCGGGGCGAACCTACGAGCAGTACTTC.

This clonotype has at least ten counts. V usage is TRBV12-5 and J usage is TRBJ1-2, with 7 bases fitting TRBD1. V lost 8 bases, J lost 5 bases, and 5 bases stayed unmatched. Germline V gene data show CDR1 as LGHNT and CDR2 as FRNRAP. The CDR3 spans 12 residues. CDR3 in DNA: TGTGCTAGTAGTCGGGACAGATATGGCTACACCTTC. It yields the protein CASSRDRYGYTF. Combining the CDR3 with reference TRBV12-5 and TRBJ1-2 gives the whole variable domain DARVTQTPRHKVTEMGQEVTMRCQPILGHNTVFWYRQTMMQGLELLAYFRNRAPLDDSGMPKDRFSAEMPDATLATLKIQPSEPRDSAVYFCASSRDRYGYTFGSGTRLTVV.